These 24 T cell receptor beta chains originate from one sample sequenced in a study of blood T cell repertoires in COVID-19. Sequencing used immunoSEQ multiplex PCR; TCRdb keeps in-frame clones, though not all of them. The table includes approximately 250,000 clones, about 86% detected once. The material sequenced was PBMCs or T cells enriched from blood (not recorded which). These receptors originate from a man aged 25-45 years with acute COVID-19.

The V gene is TRBV24-1, the J gene TRBJ1-1; D unclear. Trimming cost V 5 bases and J 2 bases, with 11 bases left between them. The CDR3 extends over 14 amino acids. Germline values: CDR1 KGHDR, CDR2 SFDVKD. The CDR3 DNA sequence: TGTGCCACCAGTGGGAGACCGGGAAACACTGAAGCTTTCTTT. It encodes CATSGRPGNTEAFF.

J is TRBJ1-1 and V is TRBV18; D ambiguous. Trimming took off 6 bases at V and 3 bases at J, with 14 bases between the two ends. In germline, CDR1 is KGHSH, CDR2 LQKENI. The CDR3 consists of 14 residues. The CDR3 loop reads CASSPASADTEAFF. The CDR3 nucleotides are TGTGCCAGCTCGCCGGCAAGCGCGGACACTGAAGCTTTCTTT.

The count of this clone is one. This chain links TRBV2 with TRBJ1-4, with 7 bases fitting TRBD1. V trimming: 6 bases; J trimming: 3 bases; junction bases outside the gene matches: 4. The CDR3 has 14 amino acids. The germline V gene encodes CDR1 SNHLY and CDR2 FYNNEI. The CDR3 loop reads CASSDRVPNEKLFF. CDR3 in DNA: TGTGCCAGCAGCGACAGGGTTCCTAATGAAAAACTGTTTTTT.

The chain uses TRBV2 and TRBJ1-1; D unclear. The CDR3 is 13 residues long. CDR1 is SNHLY and CDR2 is FYNNEI in the germline V gene. Trimming took 1 base from V and 0 from J, leaving 3 bases between them. CDR3 bases: TGTGCCAGCAGTGAAGTTATGAACACTGAAGCTTTCTTT. It encodes CASSEVMNTEAFF.

This chain links TRBV7-8 with TRBJ2-3, with D maybe TRBD1 (5 bases). In germline, CDR1 is SGHVS, CDR2 FQNEAQ. This CDR3 is 13 amino acids long. Trimming pared 2 bases from V and 6 bases from J, leaving 9 bases between. Here the CDR3 reads CASSLHRSDTQYF. The DNA for the CDR3 is TGTGCCAGCAGCTTACACAGGTCGGATACGCAGTATTTT. The entire variable domain, with the rest obtained from reference TRBV7-8 and TRBJ2-3, is as follows: GAGVSQSPRYKVAKRGQDVALRCDPISGHVSLFWYQQALGQGPEFLTYFQNEAQLDKSGLPSDRFFAERPEGSVSTLKIQRTQQEDSAVYLCASSLHRSDTQYFGPGTRLTVL.

The rearrangement links TRBV6-5 to TRBJ2-1; 14 bases map to TRBD2. V trimming: 5 bases; J trimming: 7 bases; junction bases outside the gene matches: 1. The CDR3 runs 14 residues. The germline V gene encodes CDR1 MNHEY and CDR2 SVGAGI. The CDR3 is CASSRTSGRNEQFF. DNA of the CDR3: TGTGCCAGCAGTCGGACTAGCGGGAGGAATGAGCAGTTCTTC.

The chain employs TRBV29-1 and TRBJ2-1; 7 positions agree with TRBD2. The germline gives CDR1 SQVTM, CDR2 ANQGSEA. The CDR3 covers 14 residues. V lost 7 bases, J lost 4 bases, and 10 bases stayed unmatched. CDR3 amino acids: CSATPASGYNEQFF. DNA for the CDR3: TGCAGCGCCACTCCGGCTAGCGGATACAATGAGCAGTTCTTC.

About this clone itself: The junction departs from the called germline gene at one end, perhaps through a read error. CDR3 in amino acids: CASSLWTGQSSGNTIYF. In DNA, the CDR3 is TGTGCCAGCAGCTTATGGACAGGACAAAGCTCTGGAAACACCATATATTTT. The chain couples TRBV5-1 to TRBJ1-3; 7 positions match TRBD1. CDR3 size: 17 residues. Germline CDR1 reads SGHRS; CDR2 reads YFSETQ. Variable domain in full (rest from reference TRBV5-1 and TRBJ1-3): KAGVTQTPRYLIKTRGQQVTLSCSPISGHRSVSWYQQTPGQGLQFLFEYFSETQRNKGNFPGRFSGRQFSNSRSEMNVSTLELGDSALYLCASSLWTGQSSGNTIYFGEGSWLTVV.

The chain combines TRBV3-1 (or the pseudogene TRBV3-2) with TRBJ2-3; D is unresolved. From germline, CDR1 is LGHDT and CDR2 YNNKEL (reference sequence). The CDR3 is made up of 13 amino acids. V was pared by 1 base and J by 6 bases, with 8 bases between. CDR3 loop: CASSQVLSDTQYF. The CDR3 nucleotides are TGTGCCAGCAGCCAAGTCTTATCTGATACGCAGTATTTT.

Concerning this clone: Other DNA sequences in this specimen translate into the identical CDR3. The chain has TRBV28 and TRBJ2-4, with D possibly being TRBD2 (5 bases). This CDR3 contains 15 residues. From germline, CDR1 is MDHEN and CDR2 SYDVKM. V was trimmed by 3 bases and J by 6 bases, leaving 15 bases between them. CDR3 residues: CASSFRGLRPNIQYF. The CDR3 DNA follows: TGTGCCAGCAGTTTTCGCGGGCTCCGTCCAAACATTCAGTACTTC.

This clone occurred once. V is TRBV5-1 and J is TRBJ2-1; 12 bases line up with TRBD1. Unmatched junction bases numbered 5, after V lost 0 bases and J lost 10 bases. In germline, CDR1 is SGHRS, CDR2 YFSETQ. The CDR3 runs 15 residues. The CDR3: CASSLEGTGGREQFF. CDR3 in DNA: TGCGCCAGCAGCTTGGAAGGGACAGGGGGCAGGGAGCAGTTCTTC.

The chain combines TRBV6-6 with TRBJ2-7; 9 nucleotides match TRBD1. V lost 6 bases, J lost 5 bases, and 8 bases stayed unmatched. The V gene's germline CDR1 is MNHNY and CDR2 SVGAGI (reference sequence). This CDR3 has 14 residues. The CDR3 loop is CASSLTGGLNEQYV. CDR3 coding DNA: TGTGCCAGCAGCCTGACAGGGGGACTCAACGAGCAGTACGTC.

The chain is built from TRBV6-5 and TRBJ2-7; 9 bases are a match to TRBD2. The CDR3 extends over 15 amino acids. The J segment lost 5 bases and the V segment lost 5 bases, leaving 10 bases of the junction unmatched. Germline loops: CDR1 MNHEY, CDR2 SVGAGI. CDR3 in amino acids: CASSQTSGRRHEQYV. The CDR3 coding sequence is TGTGCCAGCAGTCAGACTAGCGGACGGAGGCACGAGCAGTACGTC.

The rearrangement joins TRBV5-4 to TRBJ2-1, with D unclear. Per germline, CDR1 SGHNT and CDR2 YYREEE (reference sequence). This CDR3 has 15 residues. Trimming left V 0 bases short and J 0 bases short, with 7 bases between. The CDR3 DNA is TGTGCCAGCAGCTTGGATTCCCACTCCTACAATGAGCAGTTCTTC. This translates into CASSLDSHSYNEQFF.

This chain joins TRBV2 and TRBJ2-7, with 9 bases matching TRBD2. Germline CDR1 SNHLY, CDR2 FYNNEI. After removal of 7 bases from V and 1 base from J, the junction contained 14 bases not matched to a gene. The CDR3 is made up of 17 amino acids. CDR3 nucleotides: TGTGCCAGCACCCTATCTAAGACTAGCGGAGTATCCTACGAGCAGTACGTC. This translates into CASTLSKTSGVSYEQYV.

The chain links TRBV11-3 to TRBJ1-5; D may be TRBD1 (5 bases). The CDR3 length is 13 residues. CDR1 and CDR2 (germline): SGHNT, YENEEA. V lost 3 bases and J 5 bases, leaving 8 bases between the germline ends. CDR3 loop: CASSFGGDQPQHF. As DNA, the CDR3 is TGTGCCAGCAGCTTCGGGGGTGATCAGCCCCAGCATTTT.

V and J are TRBV29-1 and TRBJ2-1; TRBD2 agrees at 8 bases. CDR3 length: 14 amino acids. Germline V gene lookup returns CDR1 SQVTM and CDR2 ANQGSEA. With 8 bases clipped from V and 1 base from J, the junction kept 7 bases outside the gene matches. This CDR3 is CSPKVAGSYNEQFF. DNA for the CDR3: TGCAGCCCAAAAGTAGCGGGATCCTACAATGAGCAGTTCTTC.

The gene calls are TRBV9 and TRBJ1-4; TRBD1 matches at 9 bases. Losses at the gene ends were 4 bases for V and 8 bases for J; bases not matched to a gene: 9. CDR1 and CDR2 from the germline V gene are SGDLS and YYNGEE. The CDR3 length is 15 residues. The CDR3 region has the DNA TGTGCCAGCAGCTCCTCCGGGACAGGGCGCGAAAAACTGTTTTTT. Its protein is CASSSSGTGREKLFF.

This chain uses TRBV19 with TRBJ2-1; a weak D match, TRBD2 (6 bases). Trimming stripped 3 bases from V and 0 bases from J, with 27 bases between. CDR3 length equals 21 residues. CDR1 is LNHDA and CDR2 is SQIVND in the germline V gene (reference sequence). The CDR3 reads CASSILLRDSDSPSSYNEQFF. CDR3 nucleotides: TGTGCCAGTAGTATTCTTCTCCGGGACTCTGATTCTCCTAGCTCCTACAATGAGCAGTTCTTC.

CDR3 nucleotides: TGTGCCAGCAGTCGCCGGGTCCTCAACACTGAAGCTTTCTTT. Residues: CASSRRVLNTEAFF. The chain combines TRBV6-2 or TRBV6-3 with TRBJ1-1; D uncertain. The germline V gene encodes CDR1 MNHEY and CDR2 SVGEGT. The CDR3 is made up of 14 amino acids. V shed 5 bases and J shed 2 bases, with 12 bases lying between them.

This clone was counted between two and nine times. This rearrangement joins TRBV12-3 or TRBV12-4 to TRBJ2-3, with 10 bases fitting TRBD2. CDR3 length equals 13 residues. V dropped 10 bases and J dropped 5; count of bases not matched to a gene: 6. CDR3 sequence (DNA): TGTGCCACCGGACTAGCGGCGGTAGATACGCAGTATTTT. Its translation: CATGLAAVDTQYF.

This chain joins TRBV14 and TRBJ2-3, with a possible D match to TRBD1 (6 bases). CDR1 and CDR2 (germline): SGHDN, FVKESK. There are 16 residues in the CDR3. Trimming shortened V by 4 bases and J by 1 base, and 15 bases separated the two germline ends. In DNA, the CDR3 is TGTGCCAGCAGCCGCCAGGGAACAGGGCGCACAGATACGCAGTATTTT. Encoded protein: CASSRQGTGRTDTQYF.

As regards this clone: A read error may account for a junction end that differs from germline. The chain links TRBV5-1 to TRBJ2-1; D may be TRBD2 (6 bases). CDR3 length: 13 residues. Germline assignment: CDR1 SGHRS and CDR2 YFSETQ. This chain's CDR3 is CASSLVELAEQFF. The CDR3 nucleotides read TGTGCCAGCAGCTTGGTAGAGCTAGCGGAGCAGTTCTTC.

The rearrangement joins TRBV18 to TRBJ2-1, with D tentatively TRBD1 (5 bases). CDR3 length: 15 amino acids. Looked up from germline, CDR1 is KGHSH and CDR2 is LQKENI. V shed 0 bases and J shed 8 bases, with 14 bases lying between them. The CDR3 coding sequence is TGTGCCAGCTCACCACCGTCAGGGCGCGGCCATGAGCAGTTCTTC. Translation gives CASSPPSGRGHEQFF.